These T cell receptor beta chains were read from a single sample in a study of CD8 T cells in ankylosing spondylitis. TCRdb re-derived calls from the 5' RACE reads in MiXCR, one entry per CDR3 protein. The sample shows roughly 450,000 distinct CDR3 sequences, roughly a quarter of them seen only once. The material sequenced was blood, either unsorted or a sorted T cell fraction (not recorded which). The receptors here all came from a male donor with ankylosing spondylitis. The conserved cysteine and the conserved F or W are not part of the CDR3 here. The order of the fields is V gene, CDR3 protein.

TRBV4-2 ASSQAAGNQPQH
TRBV20-1 SAWVSTNYGYT
TRBV29-1 SVQGQGGTEAF
TRBV12-3/TRBV12-4 ASSSTDGTDTQY
TRBV5-1 ASSLALQGTGELF
TRBV20-1 SANGGSKTYEQY
TRBV27 ASRQGTSSEIGGETQY
TRBV5-1 ASTTTGTGGNEQF
TRBV29-1 SVREVNQPQH
TRBV20-1 SAASGGGNEQF
TRBV24-1 ATTGGGRGTAGNSYEQY
TRBV4-2 ASSQDRLAQSYEQY
TRBV6-1 ASSPRGTGNTGELF
TRBV7-2 ASSARIGGYT
TRBV7-9 ASQGGQDTEAF
TRBV7-2 ASSTSGRGADTQY
TRBV7-9 ASSFRDYPYNEQF
TRBV4-1 ASSQEGPPNEKLF
TRBV28 ASSFGLGTDTQY
TRBV25-1 ASSGAGTADLDSPLH
TRBV20-1 SARVSGKSTDTQY
TRBV6-2/TRBV6-3 ASRETGSHNEQF
TRBV7-9 ASSLAGARVEAF
TRBV19 ASSQRWGRDTEAF